This T cell receptor beta chain was identified during a study of T cell repertoires in cytomegalovirus infection. Across the study: It can be stated that public TCR beta signatures indicated CMV infection as well as a matching HLA type.

From the reads, TCRdb called clonotypes with MiXCR, one entry per CDR3 protein. The sample carries tens of thousands of distinct CDR3 sequences, over 15% recorded once. This clonotype was picked up one time. Its cognate antigen is unknown. This CDR3 comprises 15 residues. After removal of 7 bases from V and 7 bases from J, the junction contained 13 bases not matched to a gene. The germline V gene encodes CDR1 MNHEY and CDR2 SVGEGT. The sample was CD8+ T cells from cultured PBMCs, taken from culture after CMV antigen stimulation. This rearrangement joins TRBV6-2 or TRBV6-3 to TRBJ2-1, with 7 bases lining up with TRBD2. This clonotype was obtained from a human donor in good health (CMV status not recorded). Some clones in this sample may be carry-over from other donors' samples. The CDR3 sequence: CASTQWSTGGNEQFF. CDR3 bases: TGTGCCAGCACCCAGTGGAGTACGGGGGGAAATGAGCAGTTCTTC.